These 14 T cell receptor beta chains were sequenced from one sample in a study of blood T cell repertoires in COVID-19. TCRdb's table, derived via immunoSEQ multiplex PCR, lists solely in-frame clones and lacks some. This table has around 92,000 clones, 65% to 85% appearing once. The specimen was peripheral blood. The origin of the receptors is a woman of 80 years or more with acute or convalescent COVID-19.

This clone turned up a few times. V and J are TRBV18 and TRBJ2-7; a weak D match, TRBD2 (6 bases). This CDR3 has 14 residues. The germline gives CDR1 KGHSH, CDR2 LQKENI. V lost 8 bases and J 3 bases, leaving 17 bases between the germline ends. The CDR3 spells CASDSGQGGYEQYF. Written as DNA, the CDR3 is TGTGCCAGCGATTCGGGGCAGGGAGGCTACGAGCAGTACTTC.

This rearrangement joins TRBV21-1 to TRBJ2-7; whether TRBD2, the table's D call, matches the DNA was not checked. TRBV21-1 is deemed a pseudogene. This CDR3 has 18 amino acids. The CDR3 DNA reads as TGTGCCAGCAGCAAAGGCCGGGAGGGGAGGGACGGGGAGTACGAGCAGTACTTC. It is translated as CASSKGREGRDGEYEQYF.

This chain uses TRBV11-2 with TRBJ2-7, with TRBD1 matching over 8 bases. Germline CDR1 SGHAT, CDR2 FQNNGV. J was trimmed by 2 bases and V by 1 base; bases with no gene match: 4. The CDR3 length is 15 residues. This CDR3 reads CASSLGGTGPYEQYF. CDR3 nucleotide sequence: TGTGCCAGCAGCTTAGGGGGGACAGGTCCCTACGAGCAGTACTTC.

This clone appeared a single time. The V call is TRBV2, the J call TRBJ2-3; 9 bases match TRBD1. Germline-derived CDR1 and CDR2 are SNHLY and FYNNEI. V shed 5 bases and J 10 bases; nucleotides not matched to a gene: 4. This CDR3 contains 12 residues. In nucleotides, the CDR3 is TGTGCCAGCAGTCATGGACAGGGGCCGCAGTATTTT. It yields the protein CASSHGQGPQYF.

This clone was recorded once. The J gene is TRBJ2-7, the V gene TRBV10-1, with 10 bases aligning to TRBD2. Germline V gene sequence: CDR1 WNHNN, CDR2 SYGVQD (reference sequence). CDR3 length equals 15 residues. The trim removed 2 bases at V and 6 bases at J, leaving 7 bases unmatched. The CDR3 coding sequence is TGCGCCAGCAGTGAGAGGCTAGCGGGAGTCAGCGAGCAGTACTTC. This codes for CASSERLAGVSEQYF.

The chain uses TRBV18 and TRBJ2-1; 7 bases are shared with TRBD2. Germline CDR1 is KGHSH and CDR2 is LQKENI. V lost 2 bases and J lost 4; bases outside the gene matches: 5. There are 15 residues in the CDR3. CDR3 sequence reads: CASSPTQRGYNEQFF. The CDR3 DNA sequence: TGTGCCAGCTCACCAACCCAGCGGGGATACAATGAGCAGTTCTTC.

This sequence joins TRBV4-2 and TRBJ2-1; 9 bases are shared with TRBD2. V trimming: 3 bases; J trimming: 3 bases; junction bases outside the gene matches: 3. The CDR3 totals 15 residues. The V gene's germline CDR1 is LGHNA and CDR2 YNFKEQ. The DNA of the CDR3 is TGTGCCAGCAGCCATTTGCGGGAGGGCTACAATGAGCAGTTCTTC. Protein product: CASSHLREGYNEQFF.

The V and J genes are TRBV6-5 and TRBJ1-5, with TRBD1 identical over 10 bases. This CDR3 spans 14 amino acids. CDR1 is MNHEY, CDR2 SVGAGI, per germline. V was pared by 8 bases and J by 3 bases, with 4 bases of the junction left unmatched. CDR3 sequence (DNA): TGTGCCAGCGGGACAGGGGAGTTCAATCAGCCCCAGCATTTT. Residues: CASGTGEFNQPQHF.

The rearrangement uses TRBV4-2 and TRBJ2-1; 7 bases agree with TRBD2. Germline CDR1 and CDR2: LGHNA and YNFKEQ. CDR3 length: 16 residues. Trimming at V came to 0 bases and at J to 2 bases, leaving 4 bases not matched to a gene. The CDR3 nucleotides read TGTGCCAGCAGCCAAGATCCGGGAGGCACCTACAATGAGCAGTTCTTC. Protein: CASSQDPGGTYNEQFF.

The rearrangement uses TRBV11-2 and TRBJ1-1; TRBD1 might be the D (5 bases). The CDR3 contains 13 residues. The V gene's germline CDR1 is SGHAT and CDR2 FQNNGV. Trimming removed 6 bases from V and 5 bases from J, with 13 bases in between. This CDR3 is CASSTQGGTEAFF. The CDR3 DNA sequence: TGTGCCAGCAGTACTCAGGGTGGAACTGAAGCTTTCTTT.

The J gene is TRBJ2-7, the V gene TRBV6-6, with 8 bases aligning to TRBD2. Per the germline V gene, CDR1 is MNHNY and CDR2 is SVGAGI (reference sequence). V gave up 6 bases and J gave up 1 base; unmatched junction bases: 8. The CDR3 is 15 amino acids. The CDR3 loop is CASSPGGGASYEQYF. The CDR3 DNA sequence: TGTGCCAGCAGCCCCGGGGGGGGCGCTTCCTACGAGCAGTACTTC.

The rearrangement joins TRBV10-2 to TRBJ2-7, with D possibly being TRBD1 (5 bases). Trimming pared 2 bases from V and 11 bases from J, leaving 22 bases between. Germline-derived CDR1 and CDR2 are WSHSY and SAAADI. The CDR3 contains 15 residues. The CDR3 bases are TGCGCCAGCAGTGAGAGAGAGTTAGGGGCAGGCGGAGAGTACTTC. Protein sequence: CASSERELGAGGEYF.

This clone has a handful of counts. The chain recombines TRBV6-5 with TRBJ2-6; D may be TRBD1 (5 bases). The V and J ends lost 5 bases and 1 base respectively, with 9 bases between them. Germline V gene data show CDR1 as MNHEY and CDR2 as SVGAGI. CDR3 length: 15 amino acids. The CDR3, as DNA: TGTGCCAGCAGTAAACAGGCTTCTGGGGCCAACGTCCTGACTTTC. Translated, it gives CASSKQASGANVLTF.

The CDR3 reads CASSFPGQTQETQYF. As DNA, the CDR3 is TGCGCCAGCAGCTTCCCGGGACAGACCCAAGAGACCCAGTACTTC. The chain uses TRBV5-1 and TRBJ2-5; the match to TRBD1 covers 7 bases. J was trimmed by 1 base and V by 2 bases; bases with no gene match: 5. Germline V gene data show CDR1 as SGHRS and CDR2 as YFSETQ. The CDR3 spans 15 residues.